The clone carrying this TCR beta chain turned up a few times. Antigen: not known. Time point in this sample: patch test 2, 6 weeks after DPC sensitization. The treatment: therapeutic diphenylcyclopropenone sensitization with weekly scalp DPC. Total RNA was extracted from unfractionated whole blood. CDR1 is SGHVS and CDR2 is FNYEAQ in the germline V gene. Trimming removed 2 bases from V and 9 bases from J; junction bases left unmatched: 15. This CDR3 spans 18 amino acids. The sample is drawn from a study of human T cells and chemical hapten exposure. Study-wide background: Skin on the upper inner arm, roughly 2 cm by roughly 2 cm in size, was sensitized with 2% DPC.

TCRdb re-called the RACE reads with MiXCR, one entry per CDR3 protein. The table lists approximately 96,000 distinct CDR3 sequences, 9.3% of them singletons. Findings and limits, study-wide: TCRs at high frequency, those above 1 in 1000, did not change with DPC sensitization. A positive correlation with patch test score was shown by PT1 expanded TCR counts.

Sequences were derived from whole blood, sampled in connection with sensitization to the hapten diphenylcyclopropenone (DPC). The sequence was collected from a woman aged 35 to 49 with alopecia areata. Some clones in this sample may be carry-over from other donors' samples. The chain is built from TRBV7-6 and TRBJ2-1; TRBD2 matches 11 bases. The CDR3 reads CASSLSTSGSPGQGEQFF. The CDR3 region has the DNA TGTGCCAGCAGCTTAAGTACTAGCGGGAGTCCGGGGCAGGGTGAGCAGTTCTTC.